What follows are 10 T cell receptor beta chains derived from one specimen sequenced in a study of T cell responses to AZD1222 COVID-19 vaccine. TCRdb keeps only in-frame clones here, not all; method: immunoSEQ multiplex PCR. The table records roughly 150,000 clones, roughly 91% of them present only once. The sample consisted of peripheral blood, taken 28 days after the second AZD1222 dose. These receptors came from an adult who received the AZD1222 COVID-19 vaccine.

V gene TRBV3-1 (or the pseudogene TRBV3-2) combines with J gene TRBJ2-5; tentatively, D is TRBD1 (6 bases). The ends were cut back, 5 bases at V and 2 bases at J, with 12 bases in the middle. CDR3 length: 14 residues. Germline-derived CDR1 and CDR2 are LGHDT and YNNKEL (reference sequence). CDR3 sequence reads: CASSYAGAQETQYF. CDR3 bases: TGTGCCAGCAGCTACGCAGGGGCTCAAGAGACCCAGTACTTC.

V usage is TRBV6-5 and J usage is TRBJ2-7, with 9 bases aligning to TRBD1. J gave up 4 bases and V 7 bases, and 8 bases lay outside the gene matches. Per the germline V gene, CDR1 is MNHEY and CDR2 is SVGAGI. The CDR3 runs 14 residues. CDR3 in DNA: TGTGCCAGCACCTGGGGACAGGGACGTTACGAGCAGTACTTC. This codes for CASTWGQGRYEQYF.

As DNA, the CDR3 is TGTGCCAGCAGTCCCGGACAGGGAGGTGGCTACACCTTC. Its protein product is CASSPGQGGGYTF. This chain links TRBV6-5 with TRBJ1-2, with 8 bases lining up with TRBD1. V was pared by 5 bases and J by 7 bases, with 6 bases of the junction left unmatched. The CDR3 contains 13 residues. Germline V CDR1 and CDR2: MNHEY, SVGAGI.

J is TRBJ1-2 and V is TRBV4-3; 9 nucleotides line up with TRBD1. The CDR3 extends over 14 amino acids. Germline V CDR1 and CDR2: LGHNA, YSLEER. Trimming at V came to 0 bases and at J to 7 bases, leaving 3 bases not matched to a gene. The CDR3 region is CASSQEAQGAGYTF. CDR3 DNA sequence: TGCGCCAGCAGCCAAGAGGCACAGGGGGCTGGCTACACCTTC.

The chain employs TRBV7-3 and TRBJ1-2; D may be TRBD1 (5 bases). Germline V gene sequence: CDR1 SGHTA, CDR2 FQGTGA. The CDR3 length is 15 residues. Trimming cost V 4 bases and J 5 bases, with 17 bases left between them. The CDR3 region is CASSSRTGRGYGYTF. The CDR3 nucleotides read TGTGCCAGCAGCTCCCGGACCGGACGGGGGTATGGCTACACCTTC.

The chain has TRBV12-5 and TRBJ1-5; unclear D gene. V dropped 2 bases and J dropped 6 bases, with 14 bases sitting between them. The CDR3 is 15 residues long. Germline CDR1 and CDR2: LGHNT and FRNRAP. The CDR3 here is CASGLHTGSPQPQHF. The DNA of the CDR3 is TGTGCTAGTGGTTTGCACACGGGTAGTCCTCAGCCCCAGCATTTT.

This clone was seen once. The chain employs TRBV6-5 and TRBJ1-3; weak D call: TRBD1 (6 bases). V lost 6 bases, J lost 4 bases, and 13 bases lay in between. This CDR3 region has 14 residues. The germline CDR1 and CDR2 sequences are MNHEY and SVGAGI. The CDR3, as DNA: TGTGCCAGCAGAACAGGGCAGGCCGGAAACACCATATATTTT. Encoded protein: CASRTGQAGNTIYF.

V and J are TRBV20-1 and TRBJ1-2; the D is unclear. V lost 0 bases and J 2 bases, leaving 1 base between the germline ends. Germline CDR1 and CDR2: DFQATT and SNEGSKA (reference sequence). CDR3 length: 11 residues. CDR3 sequence: CSARDNYGYTF. In DNA form, the CDR3 reads TGCAGTGCTAGAGACAACTATGGCTACACCTTC.

The chain uses TRBV7-9 and TRBJ1-2; D remains ambiguous. V shed 3 bases and J shed 5 bases, with 10 bases lying between them. This CDR3 spans 13 amino acids. Germline lookup yields CDR1 SEHNR and CDR2 FQNEAQ (reference sequence). The CDR3 DNA reads TGTGCCAGCAGCTTCAGGTCAGGATATGGCTACACCTTC. It codes for CASSFRSGYGYTF.

V and J are TRBV6-6 and TRBJ1-1, with 8 bases aligning to TRBD1. Germline-derived CDR1 and CDR2 are MNHNY and SVGAGI (reference sequence). J was trimmed by 5 bases and V by 5 bases; bases with no gene match: 4. This CDR3 has 13 residues. Here the CDR3 reads CASSTGGGTEAFF. The DNA of the CDR3 is TGTGCCAGCAGTACAGGGGGGGGGACTGAAGCTTTCTTT.